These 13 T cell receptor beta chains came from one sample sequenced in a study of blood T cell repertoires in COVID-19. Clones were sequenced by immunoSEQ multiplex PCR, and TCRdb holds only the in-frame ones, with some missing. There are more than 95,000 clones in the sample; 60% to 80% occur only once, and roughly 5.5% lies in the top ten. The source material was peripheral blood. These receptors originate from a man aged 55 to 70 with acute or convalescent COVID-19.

CDR3 amino acids: CASSLSSVADTQYF. In DNA form, the CDR3 reads TGTGCCAGCAGTTTATCGAGTGTGGCAGATACGCAGTATTTT. The genes are TRBV27 and TRBJ2-3, with no clear D. This CDR3 region has 14 residues. Trimming took 0 bases from V and 4 from J, leaving 8 bases between them. The germline CDR1 and CDR2 sequences are MNHEY and SMNVEV (reference sequence).

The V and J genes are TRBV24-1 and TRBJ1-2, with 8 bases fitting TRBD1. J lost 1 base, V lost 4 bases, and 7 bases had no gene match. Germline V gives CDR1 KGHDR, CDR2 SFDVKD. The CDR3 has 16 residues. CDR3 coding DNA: TGTGCCACCAGTGACGCGACAGGGGAGCATAACTATGGCTACACCTTC. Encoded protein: CATSDATGEHNYGYTF.

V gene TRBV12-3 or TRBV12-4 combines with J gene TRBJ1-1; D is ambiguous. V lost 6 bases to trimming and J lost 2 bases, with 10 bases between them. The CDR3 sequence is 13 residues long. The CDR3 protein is CASSPYSNTEAFF. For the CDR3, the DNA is TGTGCCAGCAGCCCCTATTCCAACACTGAAGCTTTCTTT.

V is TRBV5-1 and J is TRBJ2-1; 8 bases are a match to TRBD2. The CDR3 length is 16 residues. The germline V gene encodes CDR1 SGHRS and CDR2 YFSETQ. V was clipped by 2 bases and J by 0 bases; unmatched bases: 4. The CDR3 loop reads CASSLISGSSYNEQFF. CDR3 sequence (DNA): TGCGCCAGCAGCTTAATAAGCGGGAGCTCCTACAATGAGCAGTTCTTC.

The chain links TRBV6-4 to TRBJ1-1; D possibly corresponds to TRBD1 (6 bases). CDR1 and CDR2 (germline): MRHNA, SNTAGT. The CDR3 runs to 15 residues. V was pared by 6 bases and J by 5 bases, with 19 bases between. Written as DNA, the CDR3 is TGTGCCAGCAGCAAGGACAGACGAACAATAACTGAAGCTTTCTTT. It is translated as CASSKDRRTITEAFF.

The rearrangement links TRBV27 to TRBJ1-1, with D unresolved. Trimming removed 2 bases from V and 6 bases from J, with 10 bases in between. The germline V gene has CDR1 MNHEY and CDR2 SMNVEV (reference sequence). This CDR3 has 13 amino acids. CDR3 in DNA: TGTGCCAGCAGTTTACTTCGCAGTTCTGAAGCTTTCTTT. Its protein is CASSLLRSSEAFF.

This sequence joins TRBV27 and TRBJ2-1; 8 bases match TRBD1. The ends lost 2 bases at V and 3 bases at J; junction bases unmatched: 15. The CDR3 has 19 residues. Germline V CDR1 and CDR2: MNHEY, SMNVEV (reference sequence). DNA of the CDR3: TGTGCCAGCAGTTTAAAGGGGACAGGCTTCTCTTTTAGCTACAATGAGCAGTTCTTC. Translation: CASSLKGTGFSFSYNEQFF.

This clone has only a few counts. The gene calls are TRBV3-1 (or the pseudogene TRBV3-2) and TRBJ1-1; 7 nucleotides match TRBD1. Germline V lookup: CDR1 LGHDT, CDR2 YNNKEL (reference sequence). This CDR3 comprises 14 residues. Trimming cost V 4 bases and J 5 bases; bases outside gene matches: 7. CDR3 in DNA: TGTGCCAGCAGCCGAGGACAGGAGAGGACTGAAGCTTTCTTT. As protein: CASSRGQERTEAFF.

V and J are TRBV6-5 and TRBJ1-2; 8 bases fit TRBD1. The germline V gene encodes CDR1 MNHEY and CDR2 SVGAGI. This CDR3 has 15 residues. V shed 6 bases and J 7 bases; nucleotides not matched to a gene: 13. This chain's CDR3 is CASRTIGQGSAGYTF. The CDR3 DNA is TGTGCCAGCAGAACGATCGGACAGGGCAGCGCTGGCTACACCTTC.

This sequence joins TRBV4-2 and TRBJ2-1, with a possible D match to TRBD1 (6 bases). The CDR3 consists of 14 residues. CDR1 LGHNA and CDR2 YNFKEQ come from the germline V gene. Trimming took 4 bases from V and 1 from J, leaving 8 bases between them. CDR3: CASSPGQSYNEQFF. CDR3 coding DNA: TGTGCCAGCAGCCCAGGACAGTCCTACAATGAGCAGTTCTTC.

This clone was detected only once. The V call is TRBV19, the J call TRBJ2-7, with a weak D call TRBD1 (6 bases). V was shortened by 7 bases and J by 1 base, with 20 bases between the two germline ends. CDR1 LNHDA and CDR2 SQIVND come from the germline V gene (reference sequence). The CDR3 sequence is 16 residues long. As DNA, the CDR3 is TGTGCCAGTATCTTTGGGGCAGGGGAGTCGTCCTACGAGCAGTACTTC. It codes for CASIFGAGESSYEQYF. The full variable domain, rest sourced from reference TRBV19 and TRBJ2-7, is DGGITQSPKYLFRKEGQNVTLSCEQNLNHDAMYWYRQDPGQGLRLIYYSQIVNDFQKGDIAEGYSVSREKKESFPLTVTSAQKNPTAFYLCASIFGAGESSYEQYFGPGTRLTVT.

In DNA, the CDR3 is TGTGCCAGCAGCGGGCGATGGGACTACCCGTCCTACGAGCAGTACTTC. Amino acid sequence: CASSGRWDYPSYEQYF. The chain carries TRBV7-8 and TRBJ2-7; the match to TRBD2 covers 7 bases. CDR3 length equals 16 residues. Trimming cost V 5 bases and J 1 base; bases outside gene matches: 11. Germline values: CDR1 SGHVS, CDR2 FQNEAQ.

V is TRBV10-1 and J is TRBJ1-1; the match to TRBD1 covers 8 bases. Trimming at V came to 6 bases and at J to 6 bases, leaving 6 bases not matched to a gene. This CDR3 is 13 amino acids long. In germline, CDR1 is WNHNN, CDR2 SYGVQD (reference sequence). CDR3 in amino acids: CASSGQGFSEAFF. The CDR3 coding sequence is TGCGCCAGCAGCGGACAGGGATTCTCTGAAGCTTTCTTT.